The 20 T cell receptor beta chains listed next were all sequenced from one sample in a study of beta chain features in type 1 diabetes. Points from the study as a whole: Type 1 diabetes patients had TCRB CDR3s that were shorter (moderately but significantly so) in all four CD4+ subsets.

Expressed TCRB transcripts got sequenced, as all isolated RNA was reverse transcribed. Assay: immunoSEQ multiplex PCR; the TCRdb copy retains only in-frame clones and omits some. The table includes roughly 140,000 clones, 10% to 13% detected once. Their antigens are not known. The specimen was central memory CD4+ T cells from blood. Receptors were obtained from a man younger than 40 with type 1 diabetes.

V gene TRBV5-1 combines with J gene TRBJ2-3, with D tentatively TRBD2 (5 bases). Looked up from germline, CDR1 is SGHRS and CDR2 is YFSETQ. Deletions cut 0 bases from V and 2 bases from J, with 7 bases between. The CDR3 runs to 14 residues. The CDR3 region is CASSLGGYTDTQYF. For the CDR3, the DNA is TGCGCCAGCAGCTTGGGAGGGTACACAGATACGCAGTATTTT. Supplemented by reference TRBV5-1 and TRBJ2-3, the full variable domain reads KAGVTQTPRYLIKTRGQQVTLSCSPISGHRSVSWYQQTPGQGLQFLFEYFSETQRNKGNFPGRFSGRQFSNSRSEMNVSTLELGDSALYLCASSLGGYTDTQYFGPGTRLTVL.

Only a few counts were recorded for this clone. The CDR3 region has the DNA TGTGCCAGCAGCTTAGTAGACTTCGGCTCCTACAATGAGCAGTTCTTC. Protein sequence: CASSLVDFGSYNEQFF. The rearrangement joins TRBV7-9 to TRBJ2-1; D not certain. CDR1 is SEHNR and CDR2 is FQNEAQ in the germline V gene (reference sequence). The CDR3 spans 16 residues. V lost 1 base and J 0 bases, leaving 10 bases between the germline ends.

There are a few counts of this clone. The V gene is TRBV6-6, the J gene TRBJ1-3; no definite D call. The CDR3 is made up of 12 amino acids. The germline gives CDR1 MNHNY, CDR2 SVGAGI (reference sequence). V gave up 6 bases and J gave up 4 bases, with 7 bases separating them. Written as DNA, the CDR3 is TGTGCCAGCAGCCTACAGGGAAACACCATATATTTT. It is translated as CASSLQGNTIYF.

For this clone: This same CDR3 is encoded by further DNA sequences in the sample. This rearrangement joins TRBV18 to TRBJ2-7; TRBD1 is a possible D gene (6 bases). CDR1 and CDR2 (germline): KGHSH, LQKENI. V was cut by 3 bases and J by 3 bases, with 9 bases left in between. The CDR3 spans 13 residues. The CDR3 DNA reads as TGTGCCAGCTCACCCCAGGGGTACTACGAGCAGTACTTC. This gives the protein CASSPQGYYEQYF.

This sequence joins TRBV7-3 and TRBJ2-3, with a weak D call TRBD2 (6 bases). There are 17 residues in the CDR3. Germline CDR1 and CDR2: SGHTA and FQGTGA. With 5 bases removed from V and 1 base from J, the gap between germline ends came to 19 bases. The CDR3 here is CASSLMGGREGTDTQYF. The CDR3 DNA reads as TGTGCCAGCAGCCTCATGGGGGGAAGGGAGGGCACAGATACGCAGTATTTT.

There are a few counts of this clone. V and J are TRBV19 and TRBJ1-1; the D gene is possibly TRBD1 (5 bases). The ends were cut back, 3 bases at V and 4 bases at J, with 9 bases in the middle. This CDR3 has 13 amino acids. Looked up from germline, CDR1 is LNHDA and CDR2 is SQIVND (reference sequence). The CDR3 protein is CASSMAGITEAFF. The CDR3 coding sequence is TGTGCCAGTAGTATGGCAGGGATCACTGAAGCTTTCTTT.

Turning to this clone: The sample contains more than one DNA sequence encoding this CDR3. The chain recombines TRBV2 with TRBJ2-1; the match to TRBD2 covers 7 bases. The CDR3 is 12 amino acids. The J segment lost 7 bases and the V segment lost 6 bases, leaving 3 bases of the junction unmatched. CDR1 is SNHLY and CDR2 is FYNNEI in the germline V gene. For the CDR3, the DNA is TGTGCCAGCAGGGCTAGCGGTAATGAGCAGTTCTTC. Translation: CASRASGNEQFF.

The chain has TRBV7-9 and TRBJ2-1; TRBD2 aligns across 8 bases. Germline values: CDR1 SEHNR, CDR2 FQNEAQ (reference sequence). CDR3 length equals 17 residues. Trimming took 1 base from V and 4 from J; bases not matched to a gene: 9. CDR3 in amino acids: CASSLELRPGGYNEQFF. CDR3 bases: TGTGCCAGCAGCTTAGAATTGCGGCCGGGAGGGTACAATGAGCAGTTCTTC.

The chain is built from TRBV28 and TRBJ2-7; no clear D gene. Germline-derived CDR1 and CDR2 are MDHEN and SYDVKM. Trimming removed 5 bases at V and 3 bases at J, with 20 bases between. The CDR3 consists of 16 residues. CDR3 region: CASSPPTPMYHYEQYF. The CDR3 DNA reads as TGTGCCAGCAGTCCCCCTACCCCGATGTACCACTACGAGCAGTACTTC.

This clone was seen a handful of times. CDR3 DNA: TGTGCCAGCAGCCAAGATGTGACGGGGTTTGGGAACACTGAAGCTTTCTTT. Translation: CASSQDVTGFGNTEAFF. The rearrangement links TRBV4-2 to TRBJ1-1; D is ambiguous. Trimming cost V 0 bases and J 1 base, with 15 bases left between them. Germline V lookup: CDR1 LGHNA, CDR2 YNFKEQ. CDR3 length equals 17 residues.

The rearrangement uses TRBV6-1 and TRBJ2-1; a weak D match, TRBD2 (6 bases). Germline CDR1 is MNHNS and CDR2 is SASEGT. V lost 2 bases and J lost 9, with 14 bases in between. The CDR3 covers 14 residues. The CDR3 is CASSEMEGYGEQFF. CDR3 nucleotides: TGTGCCAGCAGTGAAATGGAGGGGTACGGTGAGCAGTTCTTC.

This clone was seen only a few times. The CDR3 DNA reads TGCGCCAGCAGCAGAAGGTTCGGGGAGACCCAGTACTTC. Its translation is CASSRRFGETQYF. The V gene is TRBV5-1, the J gene TRBJ2-5; D remains ambiguous. The CDR3 runs to 13 residues. Trimming removed 4 bases at V and 5 bases at J, with 12 bases between. CDR1 is SGHRS, CDR2 YFSETQ, per germline. The full variable domain, its missing parts supplied by reference TRBV5-1 and TRBJ2-5, is KAGVTQTPRYLIKTRGQQVTLSCSPISGHRSVSWYQQTPGQGLQFLFEYFSETQRNKGNFPGRFSGRQFSNSRSEMNVSTLELGDSALYLCASSRRFGETQYFGPGTRLLVL.

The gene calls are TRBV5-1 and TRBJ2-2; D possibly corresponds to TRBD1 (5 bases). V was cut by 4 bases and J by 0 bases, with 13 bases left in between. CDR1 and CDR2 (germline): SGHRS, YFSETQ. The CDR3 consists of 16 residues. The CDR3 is CASSRQDTTNTGELFF. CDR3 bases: TGCGCCAGCAGCCGCCAGGACACGACGAACACCGGGGAGCTGTTTTTT.

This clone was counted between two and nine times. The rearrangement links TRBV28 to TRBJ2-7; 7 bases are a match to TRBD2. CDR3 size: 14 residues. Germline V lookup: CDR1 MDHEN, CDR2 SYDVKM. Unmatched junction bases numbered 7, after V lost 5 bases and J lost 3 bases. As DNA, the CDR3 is TGTGCCAGCAGTCTACTAGCGCGGGGCTACGAGCAGTACTTC. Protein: CASSLLARGYEQYF. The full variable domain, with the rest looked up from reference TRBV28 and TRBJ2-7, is DVKVTQSSRYLVKRTGEKVFLECVQDMDHENMFWYRQDPGLGLRLIYFSYDVKMKEKGDIPEGYSVSREKKERFSLILESASTNQTSMYLCASSLLARGYEQYFGPGTRLTVT.

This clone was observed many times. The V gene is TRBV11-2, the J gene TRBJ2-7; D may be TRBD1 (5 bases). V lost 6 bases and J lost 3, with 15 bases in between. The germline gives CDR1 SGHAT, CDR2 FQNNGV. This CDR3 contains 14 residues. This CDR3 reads CASRPAGLRYEQYF. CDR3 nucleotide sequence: TGTGCCAGCAGACCCGCAGGGTTGCGCTACGAGCAGTACTTC.

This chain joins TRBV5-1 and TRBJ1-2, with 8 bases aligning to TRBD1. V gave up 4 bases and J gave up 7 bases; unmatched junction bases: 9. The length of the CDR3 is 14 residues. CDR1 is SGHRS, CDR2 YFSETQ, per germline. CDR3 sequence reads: CASSPGQGLGGYTF. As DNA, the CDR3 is TGCGCCAGCAGCCCCGGACAGGGTCTAGGTGGCTACACCTTC.

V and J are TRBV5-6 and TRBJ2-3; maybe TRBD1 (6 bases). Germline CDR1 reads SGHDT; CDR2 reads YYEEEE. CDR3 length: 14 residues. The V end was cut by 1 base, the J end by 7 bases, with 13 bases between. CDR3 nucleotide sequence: TGTGCCAGCAGCTTGAGGGCAGGGGAATATACGCAGTATTTT. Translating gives CASSLRAGEYTQYF.

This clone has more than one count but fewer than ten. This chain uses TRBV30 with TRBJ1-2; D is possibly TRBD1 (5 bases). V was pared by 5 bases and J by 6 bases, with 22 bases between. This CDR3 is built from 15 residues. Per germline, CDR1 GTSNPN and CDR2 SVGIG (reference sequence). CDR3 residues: CAWVQHEGTSDGYTF. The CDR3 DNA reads TGTGCCTGGGTCCAACACGAGGGGACTTCGGATGGCTACACCTTC.

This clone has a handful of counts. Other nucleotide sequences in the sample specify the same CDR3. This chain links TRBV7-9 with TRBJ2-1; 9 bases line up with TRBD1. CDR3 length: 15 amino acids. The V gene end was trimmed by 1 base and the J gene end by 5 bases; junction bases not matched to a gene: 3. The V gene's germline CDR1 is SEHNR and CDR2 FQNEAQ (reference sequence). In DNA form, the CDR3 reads TGTGCCAGCAGCTTAGGGGACAGGGCGCACAATGAGCAGTTCTTC. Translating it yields CASSLGDRAHNEQFF.

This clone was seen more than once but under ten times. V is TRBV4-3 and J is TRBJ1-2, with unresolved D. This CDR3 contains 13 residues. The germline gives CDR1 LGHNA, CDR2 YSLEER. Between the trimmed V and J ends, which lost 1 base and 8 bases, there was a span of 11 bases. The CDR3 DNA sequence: TGCGCCAGCAGCCAAGGGGCGTTTTACGGCTACACCTTC. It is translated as CASSQGAFYGYTF.